This TCR beta chain appears in the sequencing data of a study of OX40 agonist ivuxolimab in advanced cancers. Across the study: One patient with hepatocellular carcinoma and two with cutaneous melanoma, three in all, had partial responses. Study outcomes and limitations: Expanded peripheral T cell antigen specificity was not determined.

The assay was immunoSEQ multiplex PCR, and TCRdb's table has in-frame clones only and misses some. The table has 46,000 or so clones, roughly three quarters seen once. In regard to this clone: The antigen is not known.

This TCR derives from an adult with an advanced solid tumor such as melanoma, head and neck, liver or kidney cancer. This sample comprised CD4+ or CD8+ T cells sorted from blood, obtained in a trial of the OX40 agonist ivuxolimab.

DNA for the CDR3: TGTGCCAGCAGCCAACGGACAGGGTTGGAGACCCAGTACTTC. This sequence encodes CASSQRTGLETQYF. The chain carries TRBV11-2 and TRBJ2-5, with TRBD1 matching 8 bases. V lost 5 bases to trimming and J lost 5 bases; unmatched junction nucleotides: 7. The CDR3 is 14 residues long. CDR1 is SGHAT, CDR2 FQNNGV, per germline.